These T cell receptor beta chains were read from a single sample in a study of blood T cell repertoires in COVID-19. Produced via immunoSEQ multiplex PCR; TCRdb's table is partial and in-frame only. Of about 120,000 clones in the sample, over 65% were seen once. The sample consisted of peripheral blood. The receptors stem from a woman in her seventies with acute or convalescent COVID-19. The CDR3 runs from the conserved cysteine through the conserved F or W. D genes are given only for firm matches. Size is omitted from some rows. Given values are once, few, many or a class for expanded clones.

size: NA; D: TRBD1; J: TRBJ1-4; V: TRBV7-9; DNA: TGTGCCAGCAGCCTCGGCAGGGGGCCCCATGAAAAACTGTTTTTT; CDR3: CASSLGRGPHEKLFF
size: NA; D: TRBD1; J: TRBJ2-7; V: TRBV30; DNA: TGTGCCTGGAGTGGAGGGGGCTCCTCCAACGAGCAGTACTTC; CDR3: CAWSGGGSSNEQYF
size: NA; D: NA; J: TRBJ1-6; V: TRBV11-2; DNA: TGTGCCAGCAGCCCCACACAAAGCTCCTATAATTCACCCCTCCACTTT; CDR3: CASSPTQSSYNSPLHF
size: NA; D: NA; J: TRBJ1-6; V: TRBV10-3; DNA: TGTGCCATCAGTGCAGGGGAACGGTCACCCCTCCACTTT; CDR3: CAISAGERSPLHF
size: NA; D: NA; J: TRBJ2-2; V: TRBV7-8; DNA: TGTGCCAGCAGCCCCACGAGTACAGGGAACACCGGGGAGCTGTTTTTT; CDR3: CASSPTSTGNTGELFF
size: NA; D: NA; J: TRBJ1-2; V: TRBV2; DNA: TGTGCCAGCAGTGCAGGATCATATGGCTACACCTTC; CDR3: CASSAGSYGYTF
size: few; D: NA; J: TRBJ1-4; V: TRBV9; DNA: TGTGCCAGCAGCGCACATACGGGGTCAACTAATGAAAAACTGTTTTTT; CDR3: CASSAHTGSTNEKLFF
size: NA; D: TRBD2; J: TRBJ2-4; V: TRBV19; DNA: TGTGCCAGTAGTAGCGGGGGGGCCGTCAAAAACATTCAGTACTTC; CDR3: CASSSGGAVKNIQYF
size: many; D: TRBD1; J: TRBJ1-2; V: TRBV27; DNA: TGTGCCAGCAGTTTCACAGGGGACGTCTACACCTTC; CDR3: CASSFTGDVYTF
size: NA; D: NA; J: TRBJ1-6; V: TRBV18; DNA: TGTGCCAGCTCACGGGACTCTAATTCACCCCTCCACTTT; CDR3: CASSRDSNSPLHF
size: NA; D: NA; J: TRBJ2-5; V: TRBV18; DNA: TGTGCCAGCTCAGCGGGGCGTGGAGAGACCCAGTACTTC; CDR3: CASSAGRGETQYF
size: NA; D: NA; J: TRBJ1-2; V: TRBV6-1; DNA: TGTGCCAGCAGCGAAGCCCGGACAAACGGCTACACCTTC; CDR3: CASSEARTNGYTF
size: NA; D: NA; J: TRBJ1-2; V: TRBV5-1; DNA: TGCGCCAGCAGCTTGGCAGGGGATTATGGCTACACCTTC; CDR3: CASSLAGDYGYTF
size: NA; D: NA; J: TRBJ2-3; V: TRBV5-1; DNA: TGCGCCAGCAGCTTGGAGACGGCGGGGATGGCAGATACGCAGTATTTT; CDR3: CASSLETAGMADTQYF
size: NA; D: NA; J: TRBJ2-1; V: TRBV5-4; DNA: TGTGCCAGCAGCAACACAGGTGGCACCTACAATGAGCAGTTCTTC; CDR3: CASSNTGGTYNEQFF
size: NA; D: NA; J: TRBJ1-5; V: TRBV12-3/TRBV12-4; DNA: TGTGCCAGCAGTTTAGAGAGAGATCAGCCCCAGCATTTT; CDR3: CASSLERDQPQHF
size: NA; D: NA; J: TRBJ2-4; V: TRBV11-2; DNA: TGTGCCAGCAGCTCCTACAGGGTCCCGTTGGTGACCGTGGTTTTCGTTCGGTACTTC; CDR3: CASSSYRVPLVTVVFVRYF
size: once; D: TRBD1; J: TRBJ2-5; V: TRBV19; DNA: TGTGCCAGTAGTTTCTTCGGAACCAGGACAGGGGAGATGGTCCAGTACTTC; CDR3: CASSFFGTRTGEMVQYF
size: NA; D: TRBD2; J: TRBJ2-5; V: TRBV5-1; DNA: TGCGCCAGCACAATATCTAGCGGGACAGAAGAGACCCAGTACTTC; CDR3: CASTISSGTEETQYF
size: few; D: TRBD1; J: TRBJ1-1; V: TRBV30; DNA: TGTGCCTGGAGCAGGGGGCGCCGCACTGAAGCTTTCTTT; CDR3: CAWSRGRRTEAFF
size: NA; D: TRBD1; J: TRBJ1-1; V: TRBV20-1; DNA: TGCAGTGCTAGTCGGGGGACAGGGGGCACTGAAGCTTTCTTT; CDR3: CSASRGTGGTEAFF
size: NA; D: NA; J: TRBJ2-7; V: TRBV27; DNA: TGTGCCAGCAGAAGGGGGGGGCCCCAATACGAGCAGTACTTC; CDR3: CASRRGGPQYEQYF
size: NA; D: NA; J: TRBJ1-5; V: TRBV3-1/TRBV3-2; DNA: TGTGCCAGCAGCCAGACAGGAGGTATTCAGCCCCAGCATTTT; CDR3: CASSQTGGIQPQHF
size: NA; D: TRBD2; J: TRBJ2-1; V: TRBV5-6; DNA: TGTGCCAGCAGCCCACTAGCGGGGGGCCGCTCCTACAATGAGCAGTTCTTC; CDR3: CASSPLAGGRSYNEQFF
size: NA; D: NA; J: TRBJ1-3; V: TRBV3-1/TRBV3-2; DNA: TGTGCCAGCAGCCCCCCTATTCGACAGTTCTCTGGAAACACCATATATTTT; CDR3: CASSPPIRQFSGNTIYF
size: NA; D: NA; J: TRBJ2-1; V: TRBV30; DNA: TGTGCCTGGAGTGGGGCACCTAAATACAATGAGCAGTTCTTC; CDR3: CAWSGAPKYNEQFF
size: NA; D: NA; J: TRBJ2-1; V: TRBV19; DNA: TGTGCCAGTAGTATCACGGCAGGGGTGGGTGAGCAGTTCTTC; CDR3: CASSITAGVGEQFF